Shown below are 9 T cell receptor beta chains from a single sample sequenced in a study of glioma-infiltrating T cells after dendritic cell vaccination. Measured with immunoSEQ multiplex PCR; TCRdb has only the in-frame clones, and not every one. The sample yields tens of thousands of clones, over 70% seen once. The input for sequencing was blood, taken before dendritic cell vaccination. The origin of the receptors is a human donor with glioblastoma.

The rearrangement links TRBV9 to TRBJ2-3; a weak D match, TRBD2 (5 bases). Germline loops: CDR1 SGDLS, CDR2 YYNGEE. Trimming left V 1 base short and J 4 bases short, with 13 bases between. The CDR3 is 15 residues long. CDR3 DNA: TGTGCCAGCAGCGTAAGGACTGGCGTTGCAGATACGCAGTATTTT. Translating it yields CASSVRTGVADTQYF.

V gene TRBV21-1 combines with J gene TRBJ2-5; the table's D call of TRBD2 was not tested on the DNA. TRBV21-1 is listed as a pseudogene. This CDR3 has 21 residues. The CDR3 here is CASSKSSLETSGTINQETQYF. CDR3 coding DNA: TGTGCCAGCAGCAAATCTTCTCTTGAGACTAGCGGGACCATCAACCAAGAGACCCAGTACTTC.

By share, this clone ranks as medium-sized. V is TRBV2 and J is TRBJ1-5; D is perhaps TRBD1 (6 bases). The CDR3 spans 14 residues. Germline V gene lookup returns CDR1 SNHLY and CDR2 FYNNEI. Trimming removed 4 bases from V and 1 base from J, with 8 bases in between. CDR3 sequence: CASSGTASNQPQHF. CDR3 nucleotides: TGTGCCAGCAGTGGGACAGCAAGCAATCAGCCCCAGCATTTT.

V is TRBV5-8 and J is TRBJ2-6; D is uncertain. Between the trimmed V and J ends, which lost 7 bases and 5 bases, there was a span of 13 bases. The CDR3 spans 14 residues. Looked up from germline, CDR1 is SGHTS and CDR2 is YDEGEE. The CDR3 bases are TGTGCCAGCTCCACACAAAGTCGGGCCAACGTCCTGACTTTC. Translation: CASSTQSRANVLTF.

The chain employs TRBV7-2 and TRBJ2-7; 7 nucleotides line up with TRBD1. The V gene's germline CDR1 is SGHTA and CDR2 FQGNSA. The junction had 3 bases not matched to a gene; V was cut back by 5 bases and J by 5 bases. The CDR3 has 12 residues. The CDR3 spells CASSRQGDEQYF. CDR3 DNA: TGTGCCAGCAGCCGTCAGGGGGACGAGCAGTACTTC. Complete variable domain (other parts from reference TRBV7-2 and TRBJ2-7): GAGVSQSPSNKVTEKGKDVELRCDPISGHTALYWYRQSLGQGLEFLIYFQGNSAPDKSGLPSDRFSAERTGGSVSTLTIQRTQQEDSAVYLCASSRQGDEQYFGPGTRLTVT.

The chain is built from TRBV5-1 and TRBJ2-7; 7 nucleotides agree with TRBD1. There are 14 residues in the CDR3. Trimming at V came to 7 bases and at J to 0 bases, leaving 7 bases not matched to a gene. The V gene's germline CDR1 is SGHRS and CDR2 YFSETQ. The CDR3 loop is CASSPRGSSYEQYF. CDR3 DNA: TGCGCCAGCTCTCCCAGGGGGTCCTCCTACGAGCAGTACTTC.

For the CDR3, the DNA is TGTGCAAGTCCCCCTGACAGGGGGCTCTACGAGCAGTACTTC. It is translated as CASPPDRGLYEQYF. The chain carries TRBV12-2 and TRBJ2-7; TRBD1 reflects the table's D call only, with no check against the DNA. TRBV12-2 is flagged as a pseudogene. There are 14 residues in the CDR3.

V and J are TRBV18 and TRBJ2-3; 10 bases are a match to TRBD2. The CDR3 consists of 17 residues. With 4 bases clipped from V and 0 bases from J, the junction kept 7 bases outside the gene matches. Germline CDR1 is KGHSH and CDR2 is LQKENI. The chain's CDR3 is CASSLQSGGVSTDTQYF. The CDR3 DNA is TGTGCCAGCTCACTCCAGAGCGGGGGGGTCAGCACAGATACGCAGTATTTT.

The sample holds one count of this clone. The chain links TRBV11-2 to TRBJ2-5; possibly TRBD2 for D (7 bases). The CDR3 is made up of 14 amino acids. Germline V gene data show CDR1 as SGHAT and CDR2 as FQNNGV. Trimming took off 3 bases at V and 4 bases at J, with 12 bases between the two ends. CDR3 sequence reads: CASSFRRGAETQYF. The CDR3 DNA reads as TGTGCCAGCAGCTTCCGACGGGGGGCAGAGACCCAGTACTTC.